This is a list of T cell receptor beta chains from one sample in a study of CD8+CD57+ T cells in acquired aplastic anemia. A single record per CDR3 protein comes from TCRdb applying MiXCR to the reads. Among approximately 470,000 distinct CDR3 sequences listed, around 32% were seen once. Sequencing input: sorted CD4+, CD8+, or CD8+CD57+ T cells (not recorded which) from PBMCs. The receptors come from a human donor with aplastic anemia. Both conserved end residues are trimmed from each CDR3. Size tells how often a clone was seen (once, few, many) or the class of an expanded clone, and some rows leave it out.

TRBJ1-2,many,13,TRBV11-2,ASSLDRNRNYGYT
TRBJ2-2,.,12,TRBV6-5,ASSYKANTGELF
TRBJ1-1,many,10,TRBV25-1,ASKQGHTEAF
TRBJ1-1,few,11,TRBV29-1,SAADRGNTEAF
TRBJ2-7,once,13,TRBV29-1,SVEVTGLGVDEQY
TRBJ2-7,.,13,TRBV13,ASSIGVGQGAEQY
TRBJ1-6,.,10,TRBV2,ASLGEGSPLH
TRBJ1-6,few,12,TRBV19,ASSQTGLDSPLH
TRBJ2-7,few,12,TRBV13,ASSLAGFAYEQY
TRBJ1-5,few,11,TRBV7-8,ASSTTREQPQH
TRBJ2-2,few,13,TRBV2,ASSQVWGRPGELF
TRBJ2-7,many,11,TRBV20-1,SATGTGSYEQY
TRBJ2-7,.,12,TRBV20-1,SARGTIVPYEQY
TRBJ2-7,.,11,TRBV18,ASSGEATYEQY
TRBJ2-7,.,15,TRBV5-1,ASSRQNDGSIAYEQY
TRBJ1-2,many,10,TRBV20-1,SASQYSYGYT
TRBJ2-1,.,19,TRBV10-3,AISSRNRTGERRFSYNEQF
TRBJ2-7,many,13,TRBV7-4,ASSLVGTATYEQY
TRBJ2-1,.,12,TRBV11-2,ASSRNRGEAEQF
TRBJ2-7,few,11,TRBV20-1,SARNSQAYEQY